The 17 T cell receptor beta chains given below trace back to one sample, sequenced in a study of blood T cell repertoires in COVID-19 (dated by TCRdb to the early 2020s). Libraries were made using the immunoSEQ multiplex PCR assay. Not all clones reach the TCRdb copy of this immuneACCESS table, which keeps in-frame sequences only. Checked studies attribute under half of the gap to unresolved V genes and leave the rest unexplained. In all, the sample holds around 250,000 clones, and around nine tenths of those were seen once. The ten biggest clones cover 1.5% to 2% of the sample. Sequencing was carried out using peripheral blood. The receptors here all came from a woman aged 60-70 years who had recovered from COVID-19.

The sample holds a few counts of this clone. CDR3 sequence reads: CASSPQTGGKDTQYF. The CDR3 DNA reads as TGTGCCAGCTCACCACAAACAGGGGGTAAAGATACGCAGTATTTT. This chain connects TRBV18 to TRBJ2-3, with TRBD1 identical over 8 bases. In germline, CDR1 is KGHSH, CDR2 LQKENI. V dropped 1 base and J dropped 5; count of bases not matched to a gene: 5. This CDR3 is built from 15 residues.

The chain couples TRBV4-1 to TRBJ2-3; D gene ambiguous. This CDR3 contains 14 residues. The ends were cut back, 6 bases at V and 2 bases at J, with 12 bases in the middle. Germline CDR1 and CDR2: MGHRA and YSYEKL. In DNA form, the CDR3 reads TGCGCCAGCAGGGATGGGCAGGCCACAGATACGCAGTATTTT. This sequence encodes CASRDGQATDTQYF.

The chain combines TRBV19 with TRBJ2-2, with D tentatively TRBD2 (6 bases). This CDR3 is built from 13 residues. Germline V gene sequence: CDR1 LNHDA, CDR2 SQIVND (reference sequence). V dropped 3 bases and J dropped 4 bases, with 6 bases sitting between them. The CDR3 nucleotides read TGTGCCAGTAGTATGCGGGGCACCGGGGAGCTGTTTTTT. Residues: CASSMRGTGELFF.

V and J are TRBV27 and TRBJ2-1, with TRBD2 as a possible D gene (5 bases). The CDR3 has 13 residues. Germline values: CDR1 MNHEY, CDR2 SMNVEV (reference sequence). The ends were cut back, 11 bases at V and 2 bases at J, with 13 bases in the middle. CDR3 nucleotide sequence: TGTGCCCGTTGCACCGGGACCTACAATGAGCAGTTCTTC. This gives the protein CARCTGTYNEQFF.

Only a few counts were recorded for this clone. The CDR3 DNA reads as TGTGCCAGCACCCTTACAGGGGTCTGGACCCAGTACTTC. Protein sequence: CASTLTGVWTQYF. The chain carries TRBV5-6 and TRBJ2-5, with 7 positions matching TRBD1. Per germline, CDR1 SGHDT and CDR2 YYEEEE. After removal of 6 bases from V and 7 bases from J, the junction contained 9 bases not matched to a gene. There are 13 residues in the CDR3. The whole variable domain, remainder taken from reference TRBV5-6 and TRBJ2-5, is DAGVTQSPTHLIKTRGQQVTLRCSPKSGHDTVSWYQQALGQGPQFIFQYYEEEERQRGNFPDRFSGHQFPNYSSELNVNALLLGDSALYLCASTLTGVWTQYFGPGTRLLVL.

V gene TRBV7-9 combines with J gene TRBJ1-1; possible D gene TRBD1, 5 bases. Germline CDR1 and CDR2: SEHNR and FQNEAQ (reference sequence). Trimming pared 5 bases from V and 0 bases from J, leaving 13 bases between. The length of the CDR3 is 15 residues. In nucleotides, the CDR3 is TGTGCCAGCAGCCCCCCCCAGGGATTGAACACTGAAGCTTTCTTT. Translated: CASSPPQGLNTEAFF.

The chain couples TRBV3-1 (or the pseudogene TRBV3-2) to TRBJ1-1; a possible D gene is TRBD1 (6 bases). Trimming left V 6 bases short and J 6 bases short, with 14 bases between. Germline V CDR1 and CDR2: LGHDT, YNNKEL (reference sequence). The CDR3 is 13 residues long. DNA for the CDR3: TGTGCCAGCAGTCCGACAGGTCACGCTGAAGCTTTCTTT. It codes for CASSPTGHAEAFF.

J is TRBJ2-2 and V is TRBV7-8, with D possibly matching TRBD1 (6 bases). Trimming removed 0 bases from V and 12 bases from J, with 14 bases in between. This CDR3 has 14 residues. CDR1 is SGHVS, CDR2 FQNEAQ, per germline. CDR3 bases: TGTGCCAGCAGCTTAGCGCTAAACAGGGAACAGCTGTTTTTT. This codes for CASSLALNREQLFF.

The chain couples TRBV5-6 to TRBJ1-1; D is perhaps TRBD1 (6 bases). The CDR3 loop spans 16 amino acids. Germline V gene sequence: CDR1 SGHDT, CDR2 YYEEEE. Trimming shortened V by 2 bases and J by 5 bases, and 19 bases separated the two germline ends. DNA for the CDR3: TGTGCCAGCAGCTTTGGCCCGAGGGGGGGAGGAACTGAAGCTTTCTTT. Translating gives CASSFGPRGGGTEAFF.

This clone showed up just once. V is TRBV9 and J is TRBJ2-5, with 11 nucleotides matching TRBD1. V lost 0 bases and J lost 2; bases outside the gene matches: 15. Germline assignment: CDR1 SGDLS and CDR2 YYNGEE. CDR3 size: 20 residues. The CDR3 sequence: CASSVGTGGAIRSPQETQYF. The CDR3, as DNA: TGTGCCAGCAGCGTAGGGACAGGGGGCGCGATCCGATCACCACAAGAGACCCAGTACTTC. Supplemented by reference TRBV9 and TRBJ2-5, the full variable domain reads DSGVTQTPKHLITATGQRVTLRCSPRSGDLSVYWYQQSLDQGLQFLIQYYNGEERAKGNILERFSAQQFPDLHSELNLSSLELGDSALYFCASSVGTGGAIRSPQETQYFGPGTRLLVL.

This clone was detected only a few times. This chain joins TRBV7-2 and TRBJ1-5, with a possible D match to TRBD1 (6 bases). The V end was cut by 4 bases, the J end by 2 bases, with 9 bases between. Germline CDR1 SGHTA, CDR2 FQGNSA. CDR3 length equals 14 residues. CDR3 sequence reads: CASSSRGGNQPQHF. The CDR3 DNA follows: TGTGCCAGCAGCTCCAGGGGAGGCAATCAGCCCCAGCATTTT.

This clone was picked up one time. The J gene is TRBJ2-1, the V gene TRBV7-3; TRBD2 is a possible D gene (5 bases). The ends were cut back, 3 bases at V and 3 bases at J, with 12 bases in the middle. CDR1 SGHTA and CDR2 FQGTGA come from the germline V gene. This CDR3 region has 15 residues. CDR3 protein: CASSFERAVYNEQFF. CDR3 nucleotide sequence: TGTGCCAGCAGCTTTGAGAGGGCTGTCTACAATGAGCAGTTCTTC.

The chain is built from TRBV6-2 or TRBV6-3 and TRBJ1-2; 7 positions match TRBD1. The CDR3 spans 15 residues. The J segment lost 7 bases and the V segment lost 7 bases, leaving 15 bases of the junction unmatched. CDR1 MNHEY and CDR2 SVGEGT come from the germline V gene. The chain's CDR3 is CASNPTRTGGSGYTF. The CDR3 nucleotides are TGTGCCAGCAACCCAACCCGGACAGGCGGAAGTGGCTACACCTTC.

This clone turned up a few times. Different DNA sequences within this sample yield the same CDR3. The CDR3 sequence: CASSLTGYEQYF. The CDR3 DNA reads as TGTGCCAGCAGTCTGACGGGCTACGAGCAGTACTTC. The chain combines TRBV11-3 with TRBJ2-7; no definite D call. The V end lost 6 bases, the J end lost 3 bases, and 9 bases lay between the germline ends. The CDR3 runs 12 residues. From germline, CDR1 is SGHNT and CDR2 YENEEA.

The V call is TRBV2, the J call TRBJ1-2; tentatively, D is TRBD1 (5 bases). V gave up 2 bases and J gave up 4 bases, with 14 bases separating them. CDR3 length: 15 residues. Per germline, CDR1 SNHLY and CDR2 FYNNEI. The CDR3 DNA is TGTGCCAGCAGTGAAAGCCAGGGAAGAATCTATGGCTACACCTTC. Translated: CASSESQGRIYGYTF. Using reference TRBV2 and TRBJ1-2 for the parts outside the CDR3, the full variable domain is EPEVTQTPSHQVTQMGQEVILRCVPISNHLYFYWYRQILGQKVEFLVSFYNNEISEKSEIFDDQFSVERPDGSNFTLKIRSTKLEDSAMYFCASSESQGRIYGYTFGSGTRLTVV.

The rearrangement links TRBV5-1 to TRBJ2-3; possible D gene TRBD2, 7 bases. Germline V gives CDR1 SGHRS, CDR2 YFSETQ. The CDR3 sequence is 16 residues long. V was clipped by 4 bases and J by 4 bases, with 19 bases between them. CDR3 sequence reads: CASSPGKGGPPDTQYF. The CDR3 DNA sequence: TGCGCCAGCAGCCCCGGTAAGGGGGGGCCCCCAGATACGCAGTATTTT.

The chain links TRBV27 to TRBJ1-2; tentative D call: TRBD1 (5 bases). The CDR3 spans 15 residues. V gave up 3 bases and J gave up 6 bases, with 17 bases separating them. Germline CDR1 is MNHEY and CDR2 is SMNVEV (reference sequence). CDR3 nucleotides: TGTGCCAGCAGTTTCCGCGTGCCATTCAGGGATGGCTACACCTTC. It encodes CASSFRVPFRDGYTF.